A selection of T cell receptor beta chains follows, all from one sample in a study of shared clonotypes between healthy human individuals. Produced via immunoSEQ multiplex PCR; TCRdb's table is partial and in-frame only. This table has 1.5 million to 1.9 million clones, approximately 98% appearing once. The sequenced sample was naive CD4+ T cells sorted from blood. The origin of the receptors is a man aged 25 to 40 in good health. Each CDR3 is given with its conserved first and last residue. A D gene is named only where the DNA matches it firmly. Where a row states a size, it is once, few, many or the class of an expanded clone; other rows omit it.

CDR3 length: 14
V gene: TRBV5-1
D gene: .
J gene: TRBJ2-1
clone size: .
CDR3 protein: CASSLVLGGNEQFF
CDR3 DNA: TGCGCCAGCAGCTTGGTTTTAGGGGGCAATGAGCAGTTCTTC

CDR3 length: 13
V gene: TRBV19
D gene: .
J gene: TRBJ1-5
clone size: .
CDR3 protein: CASSIPPLQPQHF
CDR3 DNA: TGTGCCAGTAGTATCCCCCCTTTACAGCCCCAGCATTTT

CDR3 length: 15
V gene: TRBV14
D gene: .
J gene: TRBJ2-3
clone size: .
CDR3 protein: CASSPPGSGRDTQYF
CDR3 DNA: TGTGCCAGCAGCCCTCCGGGGTCCGGAAGGGATACGCAGTATTTT

CDR3 length: 19
V gene: TRBV7-9
D gene: .
J gene: TRBJ1-1
clone size: .
CDR3 protein: CASSFLGSKTRVGGTEAFF
CDR3 DNA: TGTGCCAGCAGCTTTCTCGGATCTAAAACCAGGGTCGGGGGGACTGAAGCTTTCTTT

CDR3 length: 14
V gene: TRBV5-4
D gene: .
J gene: TRBJ2-7
clone size: .
CDR3 protein: CASSMVGGSVPKYF
CDR3 DNA: TGTGCCAGCAGCATGGTTGGGGGGTCCGTTCCCAAGTACTTC

CDR3 length: 12
V gene: TRBV7-9
D gene: .
J gene: TRBJ1-2
clone size: .
CDR3 protein: CASSLGAYGYTF
CDR3 DNA: TGTGCCAGCAGCTTAGGGGCCTATGGCTACACCTTC

CDR3 length: 16
V gene: TRBV5-4
D gene: .
J gene: TRBJ2-3
clone size: .
CDR3 protein: CASSPWGLPYPDTQYF
CDR3 DNA: TGTGCCAGCAGCCCGTGGGGACTCCCCTACCCCGATACGCAGTATTTT

CDR3 length: 15
V gene: TRBV28
D gene: .
J gene: TRBJ2-6
clone size: .
CDR3 protein: CASRKGGSGANVLTF
CDR3 DNA: TGTGCCAGCAGAAAAGGGGGTTCTGGGGCCAACGTCCTGACTTTC

CDR3 length: 16
V gene: TRBV18
D gene: .
J gene: TRBJ2-7
clone size: .
CDR3 protein: CASSPPSTYRSYEQYF
CDR3 DNA: TGTGCCAGCTCACCACCGTCAACCTACCGCTCCTACGAGCAGTACTTC

CDR3 length: 15
V gene: TRBV11-2
D gene: .
J gene: TRBJ2-7
clone size: .
CDR3 protein: CASSPQVRLQGEQYF
CDR3 DNA: TGTGCCAGCAGCCCGCAGGTAAGACTTCAAGGCGAGCAGTACTTC

CDR3 length: 14
V gene: TRBV11-2
D gene: .
J gene: TRBJ2-5
clone size: .
CDR3 protein: CASSLWGVGETQYF
CDR3 DNA: TGTGCCAGCAGCTTATGGGGGGTAGGAGAGACCCAGTACTTC

CDR3 length: 13
V gene: TRBV30
D gene: .
J gene: TRBJ1-5
clone size: .
CDR3 protein: CAWSGSGYQPQHF
CDR3 DNA: TGTGCCTGGAGTGGGAGTGGATACCAGCCCCAGCATTTT

CDR3 length: 15
V gene: TRBV5-1
D gene: .
J gene: TRBJ2-7
clone size: once
CDR3 protein: CASSPGQPSSYEQYF
CDR3 DNA: TGCGCCAGCAGCCCGGGACAACCTAGCTCCTACGAGCAGTACTTC

CDR3 length: 13
V gene: TRBV6-5
D gene: TRBD1
J gene: TRBJ2-7
clone size: .
CDR3 protein: CASSEQGVGEQYF
CDR3 DNA: TGTGCCAGCAGTGAACAGGGGGTGGGGGAGCAGTACTTC

CDR3 length: 14
V gene: TRBV11-2
D gene: .
J gene: TRBJ2-5
clone size: .
CDR3 protein: CASSPIGGQETQYF
CDR3 DNA: TGTGCCAGCAGCCCCATCGGGGGCCAAGAGACCCAGTACTTC

CDR3 length: 14
V gene: TRBV5-4
D gene: .
J gene: TRBJ2-1
clone size: .
CDR3 protein: CASSYSRGYNEQFF
CDR3 DNA: TGTGCCAGCAGCTACTCCCGAGGTTACAATGAGCAGTTCTTC

CDR3 length: 17
V gene: TRBV19
D gene: TRBD1
J gene: TRBJ1-2
clone size: .
CDR3 protein: CATATGQGGSLIYGYTF
CDR3 DNA: TGTGCCACCGCGACGGGACAGGGAGGATCACTCATCTATGGCTACACCTTC

CDR3 length: 12
V gene: TRBV28
D gene: .
J gene: TRBJ2-7
clone size: .
CDR3 protein: CASSLGQYEQYF
CDR3 DNA: TGTGCCAGCAGTTTAGGACAGTACGAGCAGTACTTC

CDR3 length: 15
V gene: TRBV18
D gene: .
J gene: TRBJ1-5
clone size: .
CDR3 protein: CASSPSRVREQPQHF
CDR3 DNA: TGTGCCAGCTCACCATCGAGGGTCCGGGAGCAGCCCCAGCATTTT

CDR3 length: 12
V gene: TRBV7-2
D gene: .
J gene: TRBJ2-3
clone size: once
CDR3 protein: CASSLLGDTQYF
CDR3 DNA: TGTGCCAGCAGCCTGCTGGGAGATACGCAGTATTTT

CDR3 length: 16
V gene: TRBV6-5
D gene: TRBD2
J gene: TRBJ2-7
clone size: .
CDR3 protein: CASSYSPPSGYSEQYF
CDR3 DNA: TGTGCCAGCAGTTACTCCCCCCCTAGCGGGTATAGCGAGCAGTACTTC

CDR3 length: 14
V gene: TRBV18
D gene: TRBD1
J gene: TRBJ1-1
clone size: .
CDR3 protein: CASSPGQGNTEAFF
CDR3 DNA: TGTGCCAGCTCCCCCGGACAGGGGAACACTGAAGCTTTCTTT

CDR3 length: 15
V gene: TRBV15
D gene: TRBD1
J gene: TRBJ2-1
clone size: .
CDR3 protein: CATSTEQGPYNEQFF
CDR3 DNA: TGTGCCACCAGCACCGAACAGGGGCCCTACAATGAGCAGTTCTTC

CDR3 length: 13
V gene: TRBV2
D gene: .
J gene: TRBJ1-3
clone size: .
CDR3 protein: CASSAESGNTIYF
CDR3 DNA: TGTGCCAGCAGTGCCGAGTCTGGAAACACCATATATTTT

CDR3 length: 14
V gene: TRBV19
D gene: TRBD1
J gene: TRBJ2-3
clone size: .
CDR3 protein: CASSLTGSTDTQYF
CDR3 DNA: TGTGCCAGTAGTTTGACAGGGAGCACAGATACGCAGTATTTT

CDR3 length: 12
V gene: TRBV7-9
D gene: .
J gene: TRBJ1-1
clone size: .
CDR3 protein: CASSSPHTEAFF
CDR3 DNA: TGTGCCAGCAGCTCCCCACATACTGAAGCTTTCTTT

CDR3 length: 15
V gene: TRBV9
D gene: .
J gene: TRBJ1-2
clone size: .
CDR3 protein: CASSPQTDLTYGYTF
CDR3 DNA: TGTGCCAGCAGCCCACAGACAGACCTTACCTATGGCTACACCTTC

CDR3 length: 13
V gene: TRBV6-6
D gene: .
J gene: TRBJ2-2
clone size: .
CDR3 protein: CASSYLPTGELFF
CDR3 DNA: TGTGCCAGCAGTTACTTACCCACCGGGGAGCTGTTTTTT

CDR3 length: 14
V gene: TRBV19
D gene: .
J gene: TRBJ2-4
clone size: .
CDR3 protein: CASSIFFDKNIQYF
CDR3 DNA: TGTGCCAGTAGTATATTTTTCGACAAAAACATTCAGTACTTC

CDR3 length: 16
V gene: TRBV7-2
D gene: TRBD2
J gene: TRBJ2-7
clone size: .
CDR3 protein: CASIGRGRGLDYEQYF
CDR3 DNA: TGTGCCAGCATCGGGAGGGGGAGGGGTTTAGACTACGAGCAGTACTTC

CDR3 length: 16
V gene: TRBV7-9
D gene: .
J gene: TRBJ1-4
clone size: .
CDR3 protein: CASSLVGRAANEKLFF
CDR3 DNA: TGTGCCAGCAGCTTAGTGGGGCGGGCCGCTAATGAAAAACTGTTTTTT

CDR3 length: 16
V gene: TRBV28
D gene: TRBD1
J gene: TRBJ2-5
clone size: .
CDR3 protein: CASSLRGTGRLETQYF
CDR3 DNA: TGTGCCAGCAGTTTAAGGGGGACAGGGCGGTTGGAGACCCAGTACTTC

CDR3 length: 12
V gene: TRBV28
D gene: .
J gene: TRBJ1-2
clone size: .
CDR3 protein: CASSPRRGGYTF
CDR3 DNA: TGTGCCAGCAGTCCCAGACGAGGAGGCTACACCTTC

CDR3 length: 14
V gene: TRBV19
D gene: TRBD1
J gene: TRBJ1-1
clone size: .
CDR3 protein: CASRTNRGNTEAFF
CDR3 DNA: TGTGCCAGTAGAACAAACAGGGGGAACACTGAAGCTTTCTTT

CDR3 length: 15
V gene: TRBV6-1
D gene: TRBD1
J gene: TRBJ1-5
clone size: .
CDR3 protein: CASSVSGGGNQPQHF
CDR3 DNA: TGTGCCAGCAGTGTATCAGGGGGGGGCAATCAGCCCCAGCATTTT

CDR3 length: 14
V gene: TRBV28
D gene: TRBD1
J gene: TRBJ2-7
clone size: .
CDR3 protein: CASSQDRGYYEQYF
CDR3 DNA: TGTGCCAGCAGCCAAGACAGGGGGTACTACGAGCAGTACTTC

CDR3 length: 13
V gene: TRBV29-1
D gene: .
J gene: TRBJ2-5
clone size: .
CDR3 protein: CSTSGRAQETQYF
CDR3 DNA: TGCAGCACCTCCGGACGGGCCCAAGAGACCCAGTACTTC

CDR3 length: 15
V gene: TRBV28
D gene: TRBD2
J gene: TRBJ2-3
clone size: once
CDR3 protein: CASTRLAGVFDTQYF
CDR3 DNA: TGTGCCAGCACCCGACTAGCGGGAGTTTTTGATACGCAGTATTTT

CDR3 length: 16
V gene: TRBV18
D gene: TRBD2
J gene: TRBJ2-5
clone size: .
CDR3 protein: CASSPPSSGIPETQYF
CDR3 DNA: TGTGCCAGCTCACCACCGAGTAGCGGGATACCAGAGACCCAGTACTTC

CDR3 length: 12
V gene: TRBV29-1
D gene: TRBD1
J gene: TRBJ2-5
clone size: .
CDR3 protein: CSVDRQGETQYF
CDR3 DNA: TGCAGCGTTGACAGACAGGGGGAGACCCAGTACTTC

CDR3 length: 15
V gene: TRBV18
D gene: .
J gene: TRBJ2-1
clone size: .
CDR3 protein: CASSPGQISYNEQFF
CDR3 DNA: TGTGCCAGCTCACCAGGACAGATCTCCTACAATGAGCAGTTCTTC

CDR3 length: 16
V gene: TRBV18
D gene: .
J gene: TRBJ2-3
clone size: .
CDR3 protein: CASSPVQGLVLGTQYF
CDR3 DNA: TGTGCCAGCTCACCGGTACAGGGTTTGGTTTTAGGTACGCAGTATTTT